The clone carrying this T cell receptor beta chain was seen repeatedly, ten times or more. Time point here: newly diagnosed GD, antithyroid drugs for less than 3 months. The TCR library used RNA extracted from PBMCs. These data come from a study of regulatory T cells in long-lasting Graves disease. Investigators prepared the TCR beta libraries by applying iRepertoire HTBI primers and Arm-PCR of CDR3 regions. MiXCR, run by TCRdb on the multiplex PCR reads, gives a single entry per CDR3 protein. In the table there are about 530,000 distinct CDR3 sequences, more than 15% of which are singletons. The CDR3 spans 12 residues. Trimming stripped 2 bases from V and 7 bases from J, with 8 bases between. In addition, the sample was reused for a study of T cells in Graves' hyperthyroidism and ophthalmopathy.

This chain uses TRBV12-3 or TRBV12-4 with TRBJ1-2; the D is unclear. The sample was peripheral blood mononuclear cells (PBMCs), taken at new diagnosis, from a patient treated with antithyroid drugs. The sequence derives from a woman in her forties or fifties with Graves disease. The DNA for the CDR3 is TGTGCCAGCAGTTTAAGGGATCTTGGCTACACCTTC. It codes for CASSLRDLGYTF.